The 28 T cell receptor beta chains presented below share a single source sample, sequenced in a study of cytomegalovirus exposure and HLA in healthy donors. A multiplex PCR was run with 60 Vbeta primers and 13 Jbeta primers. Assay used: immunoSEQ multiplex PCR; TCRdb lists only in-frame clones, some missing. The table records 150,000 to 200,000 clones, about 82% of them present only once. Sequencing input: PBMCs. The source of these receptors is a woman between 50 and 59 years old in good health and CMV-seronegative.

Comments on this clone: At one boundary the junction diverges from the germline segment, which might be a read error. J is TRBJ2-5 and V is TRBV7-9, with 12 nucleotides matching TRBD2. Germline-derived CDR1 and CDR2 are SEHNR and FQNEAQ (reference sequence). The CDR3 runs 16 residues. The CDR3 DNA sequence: TGTTCCAGCAGCAAGACTAGCGGGAGTCGGGGCGAGACCCAGTACTTC. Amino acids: CSSSKTSGSRGETQYF.

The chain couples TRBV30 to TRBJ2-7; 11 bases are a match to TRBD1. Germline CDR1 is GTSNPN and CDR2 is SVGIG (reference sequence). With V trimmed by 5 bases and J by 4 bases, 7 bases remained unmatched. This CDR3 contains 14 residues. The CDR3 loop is CAWSGTGGSYEQYF. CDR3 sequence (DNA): TGTGCCTGGTCCGGGACAGGGGGTAGTTACGAGCAGTACTTC.

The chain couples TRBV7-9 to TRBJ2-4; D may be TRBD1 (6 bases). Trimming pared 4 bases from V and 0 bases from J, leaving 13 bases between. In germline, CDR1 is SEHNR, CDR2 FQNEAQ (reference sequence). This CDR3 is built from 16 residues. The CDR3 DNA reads TGTGCCAGCAGCTCCAAGGGGGTCTTAGCCAAAAACATTCAGTACTTC. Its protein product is CASSSKGVLAKNIQYF.

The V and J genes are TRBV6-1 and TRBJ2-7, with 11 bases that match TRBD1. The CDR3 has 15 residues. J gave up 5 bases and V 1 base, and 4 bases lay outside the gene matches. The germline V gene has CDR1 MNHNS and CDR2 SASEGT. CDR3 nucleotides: TGTGCCAGCAGTGAAGGAGGGACAGGGGGAAACGAGCAGTACTTC. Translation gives CASSEGGTGGNEQYF.

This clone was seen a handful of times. Here the CDR3 DNA reads TGCGCCAGCAGCCCCCGGGGACAGGGCCTGCAGGAGGGCTACACCTTC. This codes for CASSPRGQGLQEGYTF. The chain has TRBV5-1 and TRBJ1-2; TRBD1 matches 9 bases. V lost 4 bases and J lost 8; bases outside the gene matches: 15. Germline CDR1 SGHRS, CDR2 YFSETQ. The CDR3 contains 16 residues.

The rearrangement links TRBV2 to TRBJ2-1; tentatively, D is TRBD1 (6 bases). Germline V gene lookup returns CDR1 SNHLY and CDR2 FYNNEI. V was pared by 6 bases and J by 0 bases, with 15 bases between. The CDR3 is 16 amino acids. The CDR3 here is CASRIRGSISYNEQFF. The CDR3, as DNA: TGTGCCAGCAGAATAAGGGGGAGTATCTCCTACAATGAGCAGTTCTTC.

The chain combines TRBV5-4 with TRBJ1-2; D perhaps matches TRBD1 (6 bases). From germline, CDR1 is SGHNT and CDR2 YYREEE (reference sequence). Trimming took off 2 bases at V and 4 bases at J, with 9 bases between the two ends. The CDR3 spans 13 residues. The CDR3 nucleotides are TGTGCCAGCAGCTTTGCAGGGGCCTATGGCTACACCTTC. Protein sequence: CASSFAGAYGYTF.

CDR3 nucleotides: TGTGCCAGCAGCCCTCCCGAGGGCCGGATCTATGGCTACACCTTC. Its translation: CASSPPEGRIYGYTF. The chain links TRBV11-2 to TRBJ1-2; unclear D gene. The CDR3 length is 15 residues. With 5 bases removed from V and 4 bases from J, the gap between germline ends came to 17 bases. CDR1 and CDR2 from the germline V gene are SGHAT and FQNNGV. The whole variable domain, remainder taken from reference TRBV11-2 and TRBJ1-2, is EAGVAQSPRYKIIEKRQSVAFWCNPISGHATLYWYQQILGQGPKLLIQFQNNGVVDDSQLPKDRFSAERLKGVDSTLKIQPAKLEDSAVYLCASSPPEGRIYGYTFGSGTRLTVV.

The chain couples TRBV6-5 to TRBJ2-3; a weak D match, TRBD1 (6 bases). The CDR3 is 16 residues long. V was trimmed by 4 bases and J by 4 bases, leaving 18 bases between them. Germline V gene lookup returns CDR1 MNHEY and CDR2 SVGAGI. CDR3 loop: CASSFWTASGSDTQYF. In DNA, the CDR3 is TGTGCCAGCAGTTTCTGGACAGCGTCCGGGTCAGATACGCAGTATTTT.

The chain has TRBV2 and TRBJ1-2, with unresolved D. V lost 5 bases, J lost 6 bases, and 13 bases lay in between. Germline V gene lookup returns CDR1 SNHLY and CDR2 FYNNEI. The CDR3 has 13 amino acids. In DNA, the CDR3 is TGTGCCAGCAGTAAAAGCCTGGTTAATGGCTACACCTTC. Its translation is CASSKSLVNGYTF.

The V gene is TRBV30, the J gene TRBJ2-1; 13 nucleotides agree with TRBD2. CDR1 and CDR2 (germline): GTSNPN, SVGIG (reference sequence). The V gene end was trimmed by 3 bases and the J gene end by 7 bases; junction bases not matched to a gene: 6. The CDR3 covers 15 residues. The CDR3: CAWRLAGGPRNEQFF. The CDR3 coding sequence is TGTGCCTGGAGACTAGCGGGAGGGCCGAGGAATGAGCAGTTCTTC.

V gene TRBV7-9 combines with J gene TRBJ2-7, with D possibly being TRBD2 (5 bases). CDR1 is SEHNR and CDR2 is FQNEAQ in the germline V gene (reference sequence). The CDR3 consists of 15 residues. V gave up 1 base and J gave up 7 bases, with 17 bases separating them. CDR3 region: CASSLGEQPPWEQYF. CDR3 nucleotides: TGTGCCAGCAGCTTAGGGGAGCAGCCACCTTGGGAGCAGTACTTC. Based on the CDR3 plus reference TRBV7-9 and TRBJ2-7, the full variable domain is DTGVSQNPRHKITKRGQNVTFRCDPISEHNRLYWYRQTLGQGPEFLTYFQNEAQLEKSRLLSDRFSAERPKGSFSTLEIQRTEQGDSAMYLCASSLGEQPPWEQYFGPGTRLTVT.

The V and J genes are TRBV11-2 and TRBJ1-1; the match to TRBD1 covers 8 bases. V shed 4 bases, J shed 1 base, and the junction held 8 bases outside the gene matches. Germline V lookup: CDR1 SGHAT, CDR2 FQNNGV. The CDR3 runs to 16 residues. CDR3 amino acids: CASSSPRTGWNTEAFF. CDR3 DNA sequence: TGTGCCAGCAGCTCCCCGAGGACAGGGTGGAACACTGAAGCTTTCTTT.

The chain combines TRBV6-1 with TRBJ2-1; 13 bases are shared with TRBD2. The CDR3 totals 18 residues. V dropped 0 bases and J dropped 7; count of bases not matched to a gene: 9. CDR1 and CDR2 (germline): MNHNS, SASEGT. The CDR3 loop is CASSEAPQTSGRTNEQFF. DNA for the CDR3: TGTGCCAGCAGTGAAGCCCCCCAGACTAGCGGGAGGACTAATGAGCAGTTCTTC.

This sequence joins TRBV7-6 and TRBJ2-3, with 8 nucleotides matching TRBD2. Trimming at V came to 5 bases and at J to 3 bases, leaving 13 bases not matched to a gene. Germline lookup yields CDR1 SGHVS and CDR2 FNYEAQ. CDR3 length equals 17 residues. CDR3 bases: TGTGCCAGCAGCCCGGAAAAGAGCGGGAGTGTGACAGATACGCAGTATTTT. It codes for CASSPEKSGSVTDTQYF.

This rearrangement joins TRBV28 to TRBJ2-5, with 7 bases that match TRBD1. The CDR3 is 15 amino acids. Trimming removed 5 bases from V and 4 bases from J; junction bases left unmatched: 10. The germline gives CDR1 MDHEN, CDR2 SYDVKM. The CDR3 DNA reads TGTGCCAGCAGTGTGACAGGGAGTAGTCTAGAGACCCAGTACTTC. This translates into CASSVTGSSLETQYF.

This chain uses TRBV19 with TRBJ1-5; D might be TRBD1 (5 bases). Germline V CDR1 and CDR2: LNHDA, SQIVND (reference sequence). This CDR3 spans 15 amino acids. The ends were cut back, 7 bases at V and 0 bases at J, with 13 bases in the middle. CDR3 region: CASKGQGNSNQPQHF. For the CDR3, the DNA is TGTGCCAGTAAGGGGCAGGGAAATAGCAATCAGCCCCAGCATTTT.

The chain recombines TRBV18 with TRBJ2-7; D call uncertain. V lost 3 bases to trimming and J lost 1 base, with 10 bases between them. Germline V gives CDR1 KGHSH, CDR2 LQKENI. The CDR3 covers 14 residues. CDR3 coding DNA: TGTGCCAGCTCACCGGCCCCAAGTTCCTACGAGCAGTACTTC. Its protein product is CASSPAPSSYEQYF.

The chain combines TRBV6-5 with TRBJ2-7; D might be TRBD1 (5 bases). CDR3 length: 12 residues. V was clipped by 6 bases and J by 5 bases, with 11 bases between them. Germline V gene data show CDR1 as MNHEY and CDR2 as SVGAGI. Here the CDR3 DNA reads TGTGCCAGCAGACTGACAGCGAACGAGCAGTACTTC. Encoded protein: CASRLTANEQYF.

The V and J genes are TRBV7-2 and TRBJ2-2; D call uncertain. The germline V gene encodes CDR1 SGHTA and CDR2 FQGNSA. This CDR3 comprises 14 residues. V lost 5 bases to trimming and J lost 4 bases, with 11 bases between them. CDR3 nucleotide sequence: TGTGCCAGCAGCCCAAGTCAGGTCACCGGGGAGCTGTTTTTT. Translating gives CASSPSQVTGELFF. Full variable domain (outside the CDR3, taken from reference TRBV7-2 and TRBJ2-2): GAGVSQSPSNKVTEKGKDVELRCDPISGHTALYWYRQSLGQGLEFLIYFQGNSAPDKSGLPSDRFSAERTGGSVSTLTIQRTQQEDSAVYLCASSPSQVTGELFFGEGSRLTVL.

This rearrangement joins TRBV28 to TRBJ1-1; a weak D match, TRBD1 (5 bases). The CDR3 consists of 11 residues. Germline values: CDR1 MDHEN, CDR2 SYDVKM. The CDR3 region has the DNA TGTGGGACGGGGGTGAACACTGAAGCTTTCTTT. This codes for CGTGVNTEAFF.

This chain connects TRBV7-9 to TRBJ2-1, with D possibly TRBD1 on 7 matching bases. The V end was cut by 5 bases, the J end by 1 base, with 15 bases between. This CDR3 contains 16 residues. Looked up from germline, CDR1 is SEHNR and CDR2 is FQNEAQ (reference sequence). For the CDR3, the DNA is TGTGCCAGCAGCCCCCGGCCAGGGGGGTCCTACAATGAGCAGTTCTTC. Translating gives CASSPRPGGSYNEQFF.

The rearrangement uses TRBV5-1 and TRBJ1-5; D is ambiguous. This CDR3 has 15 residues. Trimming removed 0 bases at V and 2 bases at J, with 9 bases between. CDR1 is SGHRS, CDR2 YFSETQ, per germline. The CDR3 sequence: CASSLAGVRNQPQHF. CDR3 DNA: TGCGCCAGCAGCTTGGCCGGGGTCCGCAATCAGCCCCAGCATTTT.

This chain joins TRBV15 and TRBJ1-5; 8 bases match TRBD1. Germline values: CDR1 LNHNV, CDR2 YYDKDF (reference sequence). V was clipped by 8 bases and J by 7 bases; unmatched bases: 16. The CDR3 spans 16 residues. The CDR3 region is CATLTSTGVLGQPQHF. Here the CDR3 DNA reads TGTGCCACCTTAACTTCGACAGGGGTTTTAGGGCAGCCCCAGCATTTT. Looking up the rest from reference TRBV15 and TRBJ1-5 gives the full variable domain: DAMVIQNPRYQVTQFGKPVTLSCSQTLNHNVMYWYQQKSSQAPKLLFHYYDKDFNNEADTPDNFQSRRPNTSFCFLDIRSPGLGDTAMYLCATLTSTGVLGQPQHFGDGTRLSIL.

The CDR3 nucleotides are TGTGCCAGCAGCTGGCGGGTTTCGGGCTCTGGGGCCAACGTCCTGACTTTC. Residues: CASSWRVSGSGANVLTF. The rearrangement uses TRBV7-8 and TRBJ2-6, with D possibly matching TRBD2 (5 bases). The CDR3 consists of 17 residues. The V end was cut by 4 bases, the J end by 0 bases, with 13 bases between. CDR1 and CDR2 from the germline V gene are SGHVS and FQNEAQ.

CDR3 sequence (DNA): TGCGCCAGCAGCTTGGCCCGGGGACAGGGGGCTTACGAGCAGTACTTC. This codes for CASSLARGQGAYEQYF. The chain recombines TRBV5-1 with TRBJ2-7; TRBD1 matches 12 bases. V was pared by 0 bases and J by 4 bases, with 5 bases of the junction left unmatched. Germline V gene data show CDR1 as SGHRS and CDR2 as YFSETQ. CDR3 length equals 16 residues.

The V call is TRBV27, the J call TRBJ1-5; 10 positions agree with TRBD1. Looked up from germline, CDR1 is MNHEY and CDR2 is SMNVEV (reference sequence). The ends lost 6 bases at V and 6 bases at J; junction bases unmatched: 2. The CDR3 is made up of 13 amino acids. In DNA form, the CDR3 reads TGTGCCAGCAGGGGACAGGGGAGTCAGCCCCAGCATTTT. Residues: CASRGQGSQPQHF.

CDR3 residues: CASSARVPNEKLFF. The CDR3 nucleotides are TGTGCCAGCAGCGCCAGGGTTCCAAATGAAAAACTGTTTTTT. The chain is built from TRBV6-1 and TRBJ1-4; the D gene is possibly TRBD1 (5 bases). Germline V gives CDR1 MNHNS, CDR2 SASEGT. V shed 6 bases and J shed 5 bases, with 13 bases lying between them. This CDR3 spans 14 amino acids.